These 20 T cell receptor beta chains originate from one sample sequenced in a study of cytomegalovirus exposure and HLA in healthy donors. PCR involved 60 Vbeta and 13 Jbeta primers. Using immunoSEQ multiplex PCR, the repertoire was profiled, and TCRdb retains in-frame clones only, with some absent. The sample carries about 82,000 clones, around 68% recorded once. Sequencing used PBMCs. The source of these receptors is a man in his thirties or forties in good health and CMV-seropositive.

V is TRBV29-1 and J is TRBJ2-1; 7 bases fit TRBD1. Germline V lookup: CDR1 SQVTM, CDR2 ANQGSEA. The CDR3 has 12 amino acids. V shed 6 bases and J 10 bases; nucleotides not matched to a gene: 9. The CDR3 region is CSVARTGGEQFF. The CDR3 region has the DNA TGCAGCGTAGCCCGGACAGGCGGCGAGCAGTTCTTC.

The chain recombines TRBV7-2 with TRBJ2-7; 9 bases align to TRBD2. V dropped 5 bases and J dropped 2; count of bases not matched to a gene: 7. This CDR3 contains 15 residues. Germline loops: CDR1 SGHTA, CDR2 FQGNSA. The CDR3 DNA follows: TGTGCCAGCAGCCTTAGCGGGAGAAGTCCCTACGAGCAGTACTTC. This codes for CASSLSGRSPYEQYF.

The chain has TRBV5-1 and TRBJ2-5, with TRBD2 matching 13 bases. Germline V lookup: CDR1 SGHRS, CDR2 YFSETQ. J gave up 2 bases and V 4 bases, and 8 bases lay outside the gene matches. The CDR3 has 17 amino acids. Written as DNA, the CDR3 is TGCGCCAGCAGCCCGGGACTAGCGGGACTTCCTCAAGAGACCCAGTACTTC. Encoded protein: CASSPGLAGLPQETQYF. Full variable domain (outside the CDR3, taken from reference TRBV5-1 and TRBJ2-5): KAGVTQTPRYLIKTRGQQVTLSCSPISGHRSVSWYQQTPGQGLQFLFEYFSETQRNKGNFPGRFSGRQFSNSRSEMNVSTLELGDSALYLCASSPGLAGLPQETQYFGPGTRLLVL.

The V call is TRBV6-5, the J call TRBJ1-2, with D unresolved. Trimming stripped 2 bases from V and 4 bases from J, with 11 bases between. The V gene's germline CDR1 is MNHEY and CDR2 SVGAGI. This CDR3 is built from 14 residues. CDR3 region: CASSYGQQIYGYTF. The CDR3 DNA is TGTGCCAGCAGTTACGGGCAGCAAATCTATGGCTACACCTTC.

A note on this clone: Other nucleotide sequences in the sample specify the same CDR3. V is TRBV5-1 and J is TRBJ1-5; TRBD1 matches 7 bases. J gave up 2 bases and V 1 base, and 0 bases lay outside the gene matches. From germline, CDR1 is SGHRS and CDR2 YFSETQ. This CDR3 comprises 14 residues. CDR3 DNA: TGCGCCAGCAGCTTGACAGGGGGCAATCAGCCCCAGCATTTT. Amino acid sequence: CASSLTGGNQPQHF.

The V gene is TRBV6-5, the J gene TRBJ1-1; no firm D call. The CDR3 runs 13 residues. Per the germline V gene, CDR1 is MNHEY and CDR2 is SVGAGI. Trimming took off 6 bases at V and 8 bases at J, with 16 bases between the two ends. The CDR3, as DNA: TGTGCCAGCAGCGCCGGGATAACTCGAGAAGCTTTCTTT. It encodes CASSAGITREAFF.

This clone was seen once. This chain uses TRBV19 with TRBJ1-5, with D maybe TRBD1 (5 bases). V was shortened by 3 bases and J by 1 base, with 7 bases between the two germline ends. CDR1 is LNHDA and CDR2 is SQIVND in the germline V gene (reference sequence). CDR3 size: 14 residues. CDR3 region: CASSIGGSNQPQHF. The CDR3 nucleotides are TGTGCCAGTAGTATTGGGGGGAGCAATCAGCCCCAGCATTTT.

CDR3 in amino acids: CASSLGLAGMETQYF. CDR3 nucleotides: TGTGCCAGCAGCTTAGGACTAGCGGGGATGGAGACCCAGTACTTC. V usage is TRBV5-6 and J usage is TRBJ2-5, with 12 bases fitting TRBD2. The V gene's germline CDR1 is SGHDT and CDR2 YYEEEE. The V segment lost 2 bases and the J segment 5 bases; nucleotides outside the gene matches: 4. The CDR3 is 15 residues long.

The chain employs TRBV5-1 and TRBJ1-1; tentative D call: TRBD1 (5 bases). Germline CDR1 reads SGHRS; CDR2 reads YFSETQ. The CDR3 extends over 13 amino acids. V shed 2 bases and J shed 7 bases, with 12 bases lying between them. The CDR3: CASSFSTDLEAFF. DNA for the CDR3: TGCGCCAGCAGCTTTTCGACAGACCTTGAAGCTTTCTTT.

This chain joins TRBV11-2 and TRBJ2-7, with TRBD2 matching over 7 bases. Trimming at V came to 4 bases and at J to 2 bases, leaving 17 bases not matched to a gene. CDR3 length equals 18 residues. Germline CDR1 and CDR2: SGHAT and FQNNGV. The CDR3 DNA follows: TGTGCCAGCAGCTGGGGAGGGGCCCGAGGGGTAGGGGCCTACGAGCAGTACTTC. Its protein product is CASSWGGARGVGAYEQYF.

The CDR3 nucleotides are TGCGCCAGCAGCTTTGGTTCGCGGGGAGAGACCCAGTACTTC. Its translation: CASSFGSRGETQYF. The chain joins TRBV5-1 to TRBJ2-5, with D perhaps TRBD2 (6 bases). The CDR3 contains 14 residues. Germline loops: CDR1 SGHRS, CDR2 YFSETQ. The germline V and J ends were trimmed by 2 bases and 4 bases, with 12 bases remaining between them.

This chain joins TRBV2 and TRBJ2-5; a weak D match, TRBD2 (6 bases). Between the trimmed V and J ends, which lost 4 bases and 5 bases, there was a span of 14 bases. Germline V CDR1 and CDR2: SNHLY, FYNNEI. The CDR3 length is 14 residues. The CDR3 region is CASSGEGRWETQYF. The CDR3 DNA is TGTGCCAGCAGTGGAGAGGGGAGGTGGGAGACCCAGTACTTC. The full variable domain, completed using reference TRBV2 and TRBJ2-5, is EPEVTQTPSHQVTQMGQEVILRCVPISNHLYFYWYRQILGQKVEFLVSFYNNEISEKSEIFDDQFSVERPDGSNFTLKIRSTKLEDSAMYFCASSGEGRWETQYFGPGTRLLVL.

This clone occurred a few times. This chain joins TRBV27 and TRBJ2-5; 9 bases map to TRBD2. Trimming removed 1 base from V and 5 bases from J; junction bases left unmatched: 2. CDR1 and CDR2 (germline): MNHEY, SMNVEV (reference sequence). The CDR3 sequence is 14 residues long. CDR3: CASSLLAGDETQYF. CDR3 DNA: TGTGCCAGCAGTTTATTAGCGGGAGACGAGACCCAGTACTTC.

This clone was counted a few times. The V gene is TRBV7-3, the J gene TRBJ2-3, with 7 bases that match TRBD1. The CDR3 consists of 16 residues. Germline V lookup: CDR1 SGHTA, CDR2 FQGTGA. The trim removed 1 base at V and 0 bases at J, leaving 4 bases unmatched. CDR3 in amino acids: CASSLRQGVSTDTQYF. The CDR3 DNA follows: TGTGCCAGCAGCTTAAGACAGGGAGTAAGCACAGATACGCAGTATTTT.

In this sample, this clone turned up a few times. The chain joins TRBV21-1 to TRBJ2-2; no DNA check was done on the table's D call, TRBD1. TRBV21-1 is designated a pseudogene. CDR3 length: 17 residues. CDR3 in amino acids: CASSPRSQATNTGELFF. In DNA, the CDR3 is TGTGCCAGCAGCCCAAGATCTCAGGCAACGAACACCGGGGAGCTGTTTTTT.

This chain uses TRBV28 with TRBJ2-7, with 8 bases identical to TRBD1. Per germline, CDR1 MDHEN and CDR2 SYDVKM. V gave up 5 bases and J gave up 2 bases; unmatched junction bases: 5. The CDR3 extends over 14 amino acids. As DNA, the CDR3 is TGTGCCAGCAGTCCTCAGGGGGCGACCTACGAGCAGTACTTC. Amino acids: CASSPQGATYEQYF.

V gene TRBV6-5 combines with J gene TRBJ2-7; 8 nucleotides align to TRBD1. The germline V gene has CDR1 MNHEY and CDR2 SVGAGI. This CDR3 is 14 amino acids long. Unmatched junction bases numbered 9, after V lost 8 bases and J lost 3 bases. The CDR3 bases are TGTGCCAGCGGACCGACAGGGGTCCACTACGAGCAGTACTTC. Translating gives CASGPTGVHYEQYF.

The chain carries TRBV4-1 and TRBJ2-3, with a possible D match to TRBD1 (5 bases). Trimming took 4 bases from V and 4 from J, leaving 18 bases between them. Per the germline V gene, CDR1 is MGHRA and CDR2 is YSYEKL. The CDR3 runs 16 residues. The CDR3 protein is CASSPPGRVTPDTQYF. CDR3 sequence (DNA): TGCGCCAGCAGCCCCCCTGGCAGGGTTACTCCAGATACGCAGTATTTT.

This chain joins TRBV2 and TRBJ1-5; weak D call: TRBD1 (5 bases). Germline V gene sequence: CDR1 SNHLY, CDR2 FYNNEI. The CDR3 covers 13 residues. Trimming removed 4 bases from V and 9 bases from J, with 13 bases in between. The CDR3 coding sequence is TGTGCCAGCAGTGGACAGACCTTAGGGCCCCAGCATTTT. Its translation: CASSGQTLGPQHF.

The chain couples TRBV5-1 to TRBJ2-2; 9 bases match TRBD1. The CDR3 contains 15 residues. CDR1 is SGHRS and CDR2 is YFSETQ in the germline V gene. The ends lost 3 bases at V and 9 bases at J; junction bases unmatched: 9. The CDR3 bases are TGCGCCAGCAGCTCGGGGGACAGGGTTTCCCGGGAGCTGTTTTTT. This gives the protein CASSSGDRVSRELFF. Full variable domain (missing parts from reference TRBV5-1 and TRBJ2-2): KAGVTQTPRYLIKTRGQQVTLSCSPISGHRSVSWYQQTPGQGLQFLFEYFSETQRNKGNFPGRFSGRQFSNSRSEMNVSTLELGDSALYLCASSSGDRVSRELFFGEGSRLTVL.